These 26 T cell receptor beta chains originate from one sample sequenced in a study of blood T cell repertoires in COVID-19. Sequencing used immunoSEQ multiplex PCR; TCRdb keeps in-frame clones, though not all of them. The sample shows a few hundred thousand clones, around four fifths of them seen only once. Input material: peripheral blood. The origin of the receptors is a woman aged 45-65 years with acute or convalescent COVID-19.

The rearrangement joins TRBV7-2 to TRBJ2-1, with 8 bases lining up with TRBD2. The CDR3 runs 18 residues. V lost 5 bases, J lost 2 bases, and 14 bases stayed unmatched. Germline V gene lookup returns CDR1 SGHTA and CDR2 FQGNSA. The CDR3 DNA sequence: TGTGCCAGCAGCCCACAGGAGCGGGAGAGTTTCCCCTACAATGAGCAGTTCTTC. It is translated as CASSPQERESFPYNEQFF.

V and J are TRBV11-2 and TRBJ1-1; D perhaps matches TRBD1 (6 bases). The V end lost 6 bases, the J end lost 5 bases, and 19 bases lay between the germline ends. CDR3 length: 15 residues. Per the germline V gene, CDR1 is SGHAT and CDR2 is FQNNGV. CDR3 region: CASSLARGIRTEAFF. CDR3 nucleotide sequence: TGTGCCAGCAGTTTGGCTAGGGGGATAAGAACTGAAGCTTTCTTT.

V usage is TRBV7-3 and J usage is TRBJ2-5, with D unclear. The CDR3 spans 13 residues. Trimming left V 2 bases short and J 5 bases short, with 9 bases between. Germline assignment: CDR1 SGHTA and CDR2 FQGTGA. The CDR3 DNA is TGTGCCAGCAGCTTAGACGCCGGGGAGACCCAGTACTTC. As protein: CASSLDAGETQYF.

This clone was counted only a few times. The CDR3 sequence: CASSLAQGQGHQPQHF. In DNA, the CDR3 is TGTGCCAGCAGCTTAGCTCAGGGACAGGGACATCAGCCCCAGCATTTT. V and J are TRBV7-9 and TRBJ1-5; 9 positions agree with TRBD1. The germline V gene encodes CDR1 SEHNR and CDR2 FQNEAQ (reference sequence). The CDR3 consists of 16 residues. V trimming: 0 bases; J trimming: 5 bases; junction bases outside the gene matches: 5.

This clone was detected once. The V call is TRBV7-2, the J call TRBJ2-3; TRBD1 matches at 8 bases. CDR1 and CDR2 from the germline V gene are SGHTA and FQGNSA. The trim removed 1 base at V and 4 bases at J, leaving 4 bases unmatched. The CDR3 loop spans 15 amino acids. CDR3 nucleotides: TGTGCCAGCAGCTTAGGGTCAGGGGGCCCAGATACGCAGTATTTT. Its protein product is CASSLGSGGPDTQYF.

The rearrangement links TRBV5-1 to TRBJ2-5; 7 nucleotides agree with TRBD1. The germline V gene encodes CDR1 SGHRS and CDR2 YFSETQ. CDR3 size: 14 residues. V shed 2 bases and J 0 bases; nucleotides not matched to a gene: 1. CDR3 nucleotide sequence: TGCGCCAGCAGCTTACAGGGGTACCAAGAGACCCAGTACTTC. Amino acid sequence: CASSLQGYQETQYF.

This clone was recorded a few times. J is TRBJ2-7 and V is TRBV5-1; TRBD2 agrees at 10 bases. V dropped 0 bases and J dropped 5; count of bases not matched to a gene: 5. Per germline, CDR1 SGHRS and CDR2 YFSETQ. The CDR3 sequence is 15 residues long. The CDR3 loop reads CASSLEASGRHEQYF. The CDR3 region has the DNA TGCGCCAGCAGCTTGGAGGCTAGCGGGAGACACGAGCAGTACTTC.

The V gene is TRBV10-3, the J gene TRBJ2-7, with D uncertain. The CDR3 loop spans 12 amino acids. From germline, CDR1 is ENHRY and CDR2 SYGVKD. Deletions cut 3 bases from V and 5 bases from J, with 8 bases between. CDR3 loop: CAISDNFDEQYV. The CDR3 DNA reads as TGTGCCATCAGTGACAATTTTGACGAGCAGTACGTC.

With respect to this clone: Mismatch with germline at one junction end may stem from a read error. The V and J genes are TRBV5-1 and TRBJ2-5; TRBD1 aligns across 8 bases. CDR3 length equals 13 residues. Germline-derived CDR1 and CDR2 are SGHRS and YFSETQ. CDR3 amino acids: CASSLEGGQVWNF. In DNA, the CDR3 is TGCGCCAGCAGCTTGGAAGGGGGACAGGTATGGAACTTC.

The CDR3 loop reads CASSYRVDSPLHF. The CDR3 nucleotides are TGTGCCAGCAGTTACAGGGTTGATTCACCCCTCCACTTT. The chain links TRBV12-3 or TRBV12-4 to TRBJ1-6; maybe TRBD1 (6 bases). CDR3 size: 13 residues. Trimming stripped 4 bases from V and 8 bases from J, with 9 bases between.

The chain carries TRBV18 and TRBJ1-1; D may be TRBD1 (6 bases). Trimming removed 3 bases at V and 6 bases at J, with 11 bases between. Germline V gives CDR1 KGHSH, CDR2 LQKENI. The CDR3 spans 13 residues. CDR3 region: CASSPGDRSEAFF. CDR3 bases: TGTGCCAGCTCACCCGGAGACAGGTCTGAAGCTTTCTTT.

The chain uses TRBV5-4 and TRBJ2-5; tentatively, D is TRBD1 (6 bases). CDR3 length: 15 amino acids. Trimming left V 4 bases short and J 3 bases short, with 16 bases between. Per germline, CDR1 SGHNT and CDR2 YYREEE (reference sequence). CDR3 sequence: CASSPTGLVEETQYF. CDR3 nucleotides: TGTGCCAGCAGCCCAACAGGGCTAGTAGAAGAGACCCAGTACTTC.

The genes are TRBV3-1 (or the pseudogene TRBV3-2) and TRBJ1-1; TRBD1 matches 7 bases. The CDR3 covers 13 residues. J was trimmed by 3 bases and V by 4 bases; bases with no gene match: 2. From germline, CDR1 is LGHDT and CDR2 YNNKEL (reference sequence). CDR3 in amino acids: CASSLGQHTEAFF. Written as DNA, the CDR3 is TGTGCCAGCAGCCTGGGACAGCACACTGAAGCTTTCTTT.

V is TRBV6-5 and J is TRBJ2-5; D perhaps matches TRBD2 (6 bases). The ends were cut back, 1 base at V and 3 bases at J, with 15 bases in the middle. In germline, CDR1 is MNHEY, CDR2 SVGAGI. There are 16 residues in the CDR3. The CDR3 DNA reads TGTGCCAGCAGTTACTGGGTTCCGGGACTGAAAGAGACCCAGTACTTC. It translates to CASSYWVPGLKETQYF.

The chain employs TRBV11-2 and TRBJ1-6, with a weak D call TRBD1 (6 bases). The V gene's germline CDR1 is SGHAT and CDR2 FQNNGV. The V and J ends lost 3 bases and 5 bases respectively, with 11 bases between them. CDR3 size: 15 residues. DNA for the CDR3: TGTGCCAGCAGCTTGAGGGACATTCATAATTCACCCCTCCACTTT. Its translation: CASSLRDIHNSPLHF.

This clone was detected only a few times. This chain uses TRBV5-1 with TRBJ2-1, with D maybe TRBD1 (5 bases). The CDR3 has 17 residues. Looked up from germline, CDR1 is SGHRS and CDR2 is YFSETQ. V lost 2 bases and J 0 bases, leaving 15 bases between the germline ends. CDR3 residues: CASSLQPQGSSYNEQFF. The CDR3 coding sequence is TGCGCCAGCAGCTTACAACCCCAGGGCAGCTCCTACAATGAGCAGTTCTTC.

The rearrangement uses TRBV19 and TRBJ2-6; D possibly corresponds to TRBD1 (5 bases). In germline, CDR1 is LNHDA, CDR2 SQIVND (reference sequence). This CDR3 is 14 amino acids long. Trimming cost V 6 bases and J 2 bases, with 8 bases left between them. CDR3 in DNA: TGTGCCAGTAGCTTGACAGCTGGGGCCAACGTCCTGACTTTC. Translating it yields CASSLTAGANVLTF.

Remarks on this clone: Other DNA sequences within the sample encode an identical CDR3. The DNA for the CDR3 is TGTGCCAGCAGTGAACAGGGAGGAGGAAACACCATATATTTT. Translated: CASSEQGGGNTIYF. The chain is built from TRBV2 and TRBJ1-3, with a possible D match to TRBD1 (5 bases). V gave up 2 bases and J gave up 4 bases, with 9 bases separating them. CDR3 length: 14 amino acids. Germline CDR1 SNHLY, CDR2 FYNNEI.

The rearrangement uses TRBV10-3 and TRBJ2-1; D is unresolved. The germline CDR1 and CDR2 sequences are ENHRY and SYGVKD. The CDR3 loop spans 12 amino acids. V dropped 0 bases and J dropped 9 bases, with 6 bases sitting between them. CDR3 DNA: TGTGCCATCAGTGAGTCGAGAAGTGAGCAGTTCTTC. Its protein is CAISESRSEQFF.

The genes are TRBV5-1 and TRBJ2-3, with 9 bases lining up with TRBD2. The CDR3 is 16 amino acids. Trimming took 4 bases from V and 13 from J; bases not matched to a gene: 19. CDR1 and CDR2 from the germline V gene are SGHRS and YFSETQ. This CDR3 is CASSPGVAGDLIGEYF. The CDR3 coding sequence is TGCGCCAGCAGCCCCGGGGTAGCGGGGGATTTAATCGGAGAGTATTTT.

The DNA of the CDR3 is TGTGCCAGTATGGGAACAGGGGCCGTACTGTACACTGAAGCTTTCTTT. The encoded protein is CASMGTGAVLYTEAFF. The chain has TRBV19 and TRBJ1-1; 7 nucleotides align to TRBD1. V was pared by 7 bases and J by 3 bases, with 14 bases of the junction left unmatched. CDR3 size: 16 residues. Germline V CDR1 and CDR2: LNHDA, SQIVND (reference sequence).

This sequence joins TRBV3-1 (or the pseudogene TRBV3-2) and TRBJ2-5; no firm D call. CDR3 size: 14 residues. Trimming removed 4 bases from V and 4 bases from J, with 13 bases in between. The germline V gene has CDR1 LGHDT and CDR2 YNNKEL (reference sequence). In DNA form, the CDR3 reads TGTGCCAGCAGCCCTCGCGAGGTAATAGAGACCCAGTACTTC. Its protein is CASSPREVIETQYF.

This chain links TRBV18 with TRBJ2-2, with TRBD1 identical over 7 bases. CDR3 size: 13 residues. In germline, CDR1 is KGHSH, CDR2 LQKENI. J lost 6 bases, V lost 4 bases, and 2 bases had no gene match. The CDR3 sequence: CASSLTGAGELFF. The CDR3 region has the DNA TGTGCCAGCTCACTCACAGGGGCCGGGGAGCTGTTTTTT.

The J gene is TRBJ2-5, the V gene TRBV3-1 (or the pseudogene TRBV3-2); D gene uncertain. V lost 4 bases and J 2 bases, leaving 2 bases between the germline ends. The CDR3 runs to 11 residues. Germline lookup yields CDR1 LGHDT and CDR2 YNNKEL (reference sequence). The CDR3 nucleotides read TGTGCCAGCAGCCTACAAGAGACCCAGTACTTC. It translates to CASSLQETQYF.

The chain carries TRBV7-2 and TRBJ1-5; no clear D. The CDR3 sequence is 12 residues long. Germline-derived CDR1 and CDR2 are SGHTA and FQGNSA. The V and J ends lost 5 bases and 4 bases respectively, with 6 bases between them. The DNA of the CDR3 is TGTGCCAGCAGCAATACTAATCAGCCCCAGCATTTT. This encodes CASSNTNQPQHF.

The CDR3 sequence: CASSLFRDRVTEAFF. DNA for the CDR3: TGTGCCAGCAGTTTGTTCCGGGACAGGGTTACTGAAGCTTTCTTT. The V gene is TRBV27, the J gene TRBJ1-1; 9 bases agree with TRBD1. The CDR3 contains 15 residues. Germline trimming cut 3 bases from V and 5 bases from J; bases unmatched to any gene: 7. CDR1 is MNHEY and CDR2 is SMNVEV in the germline V gene (reference sequence).